This T cell receptor (beta chain) was observed in a study of cytomegalovirus exposure and HLA in healthy donors. Turning to the study itself: Drawn from HLA-typed donors, 80 million to 95 million unique TCRs were held in an early data release.

Per the germline V gene, CDR1 is SNHLY and CDR2 is FYNNEI. Deletions cut 8 bases from V and 3 bases from J, with 13 bases between. The CDR3 totals 13 residues. With 60 Vbeta and 13 Jbeta primers, the PCR was carried out. Libraries were prepared by immunoSEQ multiplex PCR; TCRdb keeps only in-frame clonotypes and omits some of them. The sample includes roughly 240,000 clones, around 83% of them seen just once. The clonotype originates from a girl aged 2-10 years in good health and CMV-seronegative. Sequencing was done on a sample of PBMCs. The V and J genes are TRBV2 and TRBJ1-1; possibly TRBD1 for D (6 bases). The CDR3 reads CASRDTQDTEAFF. The CDR3 nucleotides are TGTGCCAGCCGGGACACCCAAGACACTGAAGCTTTCTTT.